This TCR beta chain comes out of a study of blood T cell repertoires in COVID-19. Seattle cases were enrolled at active infection and followed longitudinally. Assay: immunoSEQ multiplex PCR; the TCRdb copy retains only in-frame clones and omits some. The top ten clones hold roughly an eighth of a sample with 150,000 to 200,000 clones, approximately 80% of them seen once. Germline CDR1 and CDR2: MNHEY and SMNVEV (reference sequence). The CDR3 extends over 13 amino acids. V was pared by 6 bases and J by 4 bases, with 10 bases between. The rearrangement uses TRBV27 and TRBJ1-5, with a possible D match to TRBD1 (6 bases). The sequence derives from a woman older than 75 with COVID-19, enrolled during active disease. Sequencing was done on a sample of peripheral blood. DNA of the CDR3: TGTGCCAGCAGACAGGGTGGGAATCAGCCCCAGCATTTT. This translates into CASRQGGNQPQHF.